These 29 T cell receptor beta chains were all obtained from the same sample, sequenced in a study of beta chain features in type 1 diabetes. These receptors lack a known antigen. Points from the study as a whole: In all four CD4+ subsets, TCRB CDR3 length was significantly, moderately reduced in type 1 diabetes.

The whole isolated RNA underwent reverse transcription, so sequencing captured expressed TCRB transcripts. The table came from immunoSEQ multiplex PCR; TCRdb's copy has only in-frame clones and leaves some out. The sample holds around 690,000 clones; around 12% are singletons and the top ten take 0.095% to 0.15%. The source material was naive CD4+ T cells from blood. The source of these receptors is a man aged 30 to 45 with type 1 diabetes.

This clone was counted a few times. V is TRBV30 and J is TRBJ1-2, with D hard to call. The CDR3 has 13 amino acids. V was clipped by 5 bases and J by 2 bases, with 12 bases between them. Germline-derived CDR1 and CDR2 are GTSNPN and SVGIG (reference sequence). CDR3 loop: CAWVRTVNYGYTF. The DNA of the CDR3 is TGTGCCTGGGTCCGGACGGTGAACTATGGCTACACCTTC.

This clone turned up a few times. The rearrangement links TRBV18 to TRBJ2-3; 11 bases match TRBD2. Unmatched junction bases numbered 11, after V lost 10 bases and J lost 2 bases. This CDR3 is 16 amino acids long. The germline CDR1 and CDR2 sequences are KGHSH and LQKENI. The CDR3 DNA is TGTGCCACATCCGATCCGGGACTAGCGGACACAGATACGCAGTATTTT. As protein: CATSDPGLADTDTQYF.

This clone was seen more than once but under ten times. V usage is TRBV5-1 and J usage is TRBJ2-5; 11 bases line up with TRBD1. This CDR3 comprises 15 residues. V shed 5 bases and J 1 base; nucleotides not matched to a gene: 4. In germline, CDR1 is SGHRS, CDR2 YFSETQ. As DNA, the CDR3 is TGCGCCAGCAGTGGACAGGGGGCCACCCAAGAGACCCAGTACTTC. This translates into CASSGQGATQETQYF.

This clone was found a few times. The DNA of the CDR3 is TGTGCCAGCAGCCAAGAAGGGATCGGACGGCCCCAGCATTTT. This encodes CASSQEGIGRPQHF. This chain connects TRBV4-2 to TRBJ1-5; D ambiguous. Looked up from germline, CDR1 is LGHNA and CDR2 is YNFKEQ. Trimming took 0 bases from V and 9 from J, leaving 12 bases between them. This CDR3 comprises 14 residues.

To note about this clone: A much bigger clone sits one base away, suggesting this may be a read error. V and J are TRBV6-6 and TRBJ2-2; 10 bases are a match to TRBD1. Trimming at V came to 6 bases and at J to 3 bases, leaving 1 base not matched to a gene. From germline, CDR1 is MNHNY and CDR2 SVGAGI (reference sequence). The CDR3 has 14 amino acids. CDR3 coding DNA: TGTGCCAGCAGGGGGACAGGGGACACCGGGGAGCTGTTTTTT. Translation gives CASRGTGDTGELFF.

The chain carries TRBV27 and TRBJ1-2, with 7 bases aligning to TRBD1. The CDR3 contains 14 residues. Germline CDR1 is MNHEY and CDR2 is SMNVEV (reference sequence). V lost 2 bases and J lost 2; bases outside the gene matches: 2. CDR3 protein: CASSLQGGNYGYTF. The CDR3 nucleotides are TGTGCCAGCAGTTTACAAGGGGGCAACTATGGCTACACCTTC.

This rearrangement joins TRBV6-5 to TRBJ2-3; the D gene is possibly TRBD2 (6 bases). This CDR3 contains 13 residues. The V and J ends lost 7 bases and 1 base respectively, with 9 bases between them. Per the germline V gene, CDR1 is MNHEY and CDR2 is SVGAGI. CDR3 sequence reads: CASTGVGTDTQYF. The CDR3 nucleotides are TGTGCCAGCACGGGGGTCGGCACAGATACGCAGTATTTT.

A few counts support this clone. The gene calls are TRBV30 and TRBJ1-5, with a tentative D call TRBD1 (6 bases). Germline loops: CDR1 GTSNPN, CDR2 SVGIG (reference sequence). V lost 0 bases, J lost 2 bases, and 17 bases lay in between. The CDR3 loop spans 17 amino acids. This CDR3 is CAWSVKALWTGNQPQHF. DNA for the CDR3: TGTGCCTGGAGTGTAAAGGCCTTGTGGACAGGCAATCAGCCCCAGCATTTT. The full variable domain, in which reference TRBV30 and TRBJ1-5 provide the parts outside the CDR3, is SQTIHQWPATLVQPVGSPLSLECTVEGTSNPNLYWYRQAAGRGLQLLFYSVGIGQISSEVPQNLSASRPQDRQFILSSKKLLLSDSGFYLCAWSVKALWTGNQPQHFGDGTRLSIL.

In its sample, this clone was seen a few times. The chain couples TRBV6-1 to TRBJ1-4; D unresolved. V gave up 9 bases and J gave up 0 bases, with 11 bases separating them. This CDR3 has 14 amino acids. Germline V gene lookup returns CDR1 MNHNS and CDR2 SASEGT. The CDR3 sequence is CASDAGTTNEKLFF. The CDR3 nucleotides read TGTGCCAGTGACGCCGGGACAACTAATGAAAAACTGTTTTTT.

V usage is TRBV9 and J usage is TRBJ1-2; a weak D match, TRBD1 (5 bases). The ends were cut back, 0 bases at V and 2 bases at J, with 11 bases in the middle. Germline V gives CDR1 SGDLS, CDR2 YYNGEE. The CDR3 extends over 15 amino acids. This CDR3 reads CASSVGDSLNYGYTF. The CDR3 DNA reads as TGTGCCAGCAGCGTAGGCGACAGCCTAAACTATGGCTACACCTTC. Based on the CDR3 plus reference TRBV9 and TRBJ1-2, the full variable domain is DSGVTQTPKHLITATGQRVTLRCSPRSGDLSVYWYQQSLDQGLQFLIQYYNGEERAKGNILERFSAQQFPDLHSELNLSSLELGDSALYFCASSVGDSLNYGYTFGSGTRLTVV.

The table lists this clone with a few counts. The genes are TRBV18 and TRBJ2-5, with D possibly being TRBD2 (5 bases). CDR3 length: 13 residues. Germline assignment: CDR1 KGHSH and CDR2 LQKENI. V was trimmed by 6 bases and J by 4 bases, leaving 12 bases between them. CDR3 sequence: CASSRADPETQYF. Written as DNA, the CDR3 is TGTGCCAGCTCGCGGGCTGACCCAGAGACCCAGTACTTC.

This clone was detected a few times. The CDR3 sequence is CASSSGPMSSYNEQFF. In nucleotides, the CDR3 is TGTGCCAGCAGTTCGGGACCGATGAGCTCCTACAATGAGCAGTTCTTC. J is TRBJ2-1 and V is TRBV7-9; tentatively, D is TRBD1 or TRBD2 (5 bases each). Per the germline V gene, CDR1 is SEHNR and CDR2 is FQNEAQ (reference sequence). CDR3 length: 16 amino acids. Trimming stripped 6 bases from V and 0 bases from J, with 15 bases between. Based on the CDR3 plus reference TRBV7-9 and TRBJ2-1, the full variable domain is DTGVSQNPRHKITKRGQNVTFRCDPISEHNRLYWYRQTLGQGPEFLTYFQNEAQLEKSRLLSDRFSAERPKGSFSTLEIQRTEQGDSAMYLCASSSGPMSSYNEQFFGPGTRLTVL.

This clone came up once. The chain has TRBV4-1 and TRBJ1-5; no definite D call. CDR1 is MGHRA and CDR2 is YSYEKL in the germline V gene. This CDR3 is built from 16 residues. The germline V and J ends were trimmed by 0 bases and 0 bases, with 9 bases remaining between them. For the CDR3, the DNA is TGCGCCAGCAGCCAAGATGCACACTATAGCAATCAGCCCCAGCATTTT. This codes for CASSQDAHYSNQPQHF.

The chain carries TRBV29-1 and TRBJ2-5; D remains ambiguous. Trimming left V 3 bases short and J 4 bases short, with 9 bases between. CDR3 size: 12 residues. Looked up from germline, CDR1 is SQVTM and CDR2 is ANQGSEA. CDR3 amino acids: CSVEGLAETQYF. The CDR3 nucleotides read TGCAGCGTTGAGGGTCTCGCAGAGACCCAGTACTTC. The variable domain in full, completed from reference TRBV29-1 and TRBJ2-5, reads SAVISQKPSRDICQRGTSLTIQCQVDSQVTMMFWYRQQPGQSLTLIATANQGSEATYESGFVIDKFPISRPNLTFSTLTVSNMSPEDSSIYLCSVEGLAETQYFGPGTRLLVL.

This chain joins TRBV4-1 and TRBJ2-5; possibly TRBD1 for D (6 bases). Trimming removed 1 base from V and 1 base from J, with 13 bases in between. The CDR3 totals 16 residues. CDR1 and CDR2 from the germline V gene are MGHRA and YSYEKL. Here the CDR3 reads CASSQVLGAGQETQYF. For the CDR3, the DNA is TGCGCCAGCAGCCAAGTATTGGGGGCCGGCCAAGAGACCCAGTACTTC.

This clone was detected only a few times. The chain employs TRBV5-1 and TRBJ1-1; the D gene is possibly TRBD1 (5 bases). The CDR3 is made up of 14 amino acids. V was trimmed by 4 bases and J by 1 base, leaving 11 bases between them. Per germline, CDR1 SGHRS and CDR2 YFSETQ. Written as DNA, the CDR3 is TGCGCCAGCAGCGTGGACATTACGAACACTGAAGCTTTCTTT. Translating it yields CASSVDITNTEAFF.

The chain recombines TRBV29-1 with TRBJ2-3; D is ambiguous. Germline loops: CDR1 SQVTM, CDR2 ANQGSEA. The V and J ends lost 4 bases and 0 bases respectively, with 5 bases between them. The CDR3 consists of 12 residues. The CDR3 is CSVVGSTDTQYF. Here the CDR3 DNA reads TGCAGCGTTGTAGGTAGCACAGATACGCAGTATTTT.

This clone was seen only a few times. V and J are TRBV30 and TRBJ2-7, with D perhaps TRBD1 (6 bases). CDR3 length: 12 amino acids. Deletions cut 3 bases from V and 7 bases from J, with 13 bases between. The germline V gene has CDR1 GTSNPN and CDR2 SVGIG (reference sequence). The CDR3 loop reads CAWSLGRGEQYF. CDR3 bases: TGTGCCTGGAGCCTCGGCAGGGGTGAGCAGTACTTC.

This clone was counted only a few times. The chain is built from TRBV6-5 and TRBJ2-7; TRBD1 is a possible D gene (5 bases). Trimming cost V 3 bases and J 0 bases, with 9 bases left between them. Germline loops: CDR1 MNHEY, CDR2 SVGAGI. CDR3 length equals 14 residues. CDR3 sequence: CASSYGQLSYEQYF. CDR3 nucleotide sequence: TGTGCCAGCAGTTATGGACAACTCTCCTACGAGCAGTACTTC.

This chain links TRBV5-6 with TRBJ2-7; D is ambiguous. V was shortened by 2 bases and J by 0 bases, with 9 bases between the two germline ends. This CDR3 spans 14 amino acids. CDR1 SGHDT and CDR2 YYEEEE come from the germline V gene. CDR3 sequence: CASSFSWISYEQYF. The CDR3 DNA sequence: TGTGCCAGCAGCTTTTCCTGGATCTCCTACGAGCAGTACTTC.

The table lists this clone with a few counts. The chain combines TRBV9 with TRBJ2-1; 7 bases fit TRBD1. The V gene's germline CDR1 is SGDLS and CDR2 YYNGEE. The CDR3 contains 15 residues. Losses at the gene ends were 2 bases for V and 6 bases for J; bases not matched to a gene: 8. The CDR3 spells CASSVTGTASNEQFF. The CDR3 bases are TGTGCCAGCAGCGTGACCGGGACAGCTTCCAATGAGCAGTTCTTC.

This clone appeared a few times. This CDR3 reads CASSQVSRANEQFF. CDR3 sequence (DNA): TGCGCCAGCAGCCAAGTTTCCAGGGCCAATGAGCAGTTCTTC. The J gene is TRBJ2-1, the V gene TRBV4-3; D might be TRBD1 (5 bases). CDR1 LGHNA and CDR2 YSLEER come from the germline V gene. V lost 1 base and J lost 6, with 10 bases in between. The CDR3 runs 14 residues.

CDR3 residues: CSARRMETQYF. The CDR3 bases are TGCAGTGCTAGAAGGATGGAGACCCAGTACTTC. The chain combines TRBV20-1 with TRBJ2-5; D gene ambiguous. Trimming removed 2 bases from V and 5 bases from J, with 6 bases in between. Per the germline V gene, CDR1 is DFQATT and CDR2 is SNEGSKA (reference sequence). The CDR3 covers 11 residues.

V usage is TRBV11-2 and J usage is TRBJ2-7, with D perhaps TRBD1 (5 bases). V lost 6 bases to trimming and J lost 4 bases, with 13 bases between them. Looked up from germline, CDR1 is SGHAT and CDR2 is FQNNGV. CDR3 length: 13 residues. The CDR3 sequence is CASRGGRAYEQYF. The CDR3 region has the DNA TGTGCCAGCAGAGGTGGCAGGGCGTACGAGCAGTACTTC.

V usage is TRBV7-9 and J usage is TRBJ2-3; no firm D call. Germline V gene lookup returns CDR1 SEHNR and CDR2 FQNEAQ (reference sequence). This CDR3 spans 15 amino acids. The V and J ends lost 1 base and 0 bases respectively, with 8 bases between them. The CDR3 loop reads CASSLEPVSTDTQYF. Written as DNA, the CDR3 is TGTGCCAGCAGCTTAGAGCCGGTTAGCACAGATACGCAGTATTTT.

The chain has TRBV10-3 and TRBJ2-7; 10 bases agree with TRBD1. After removal of 4 bases from V and 5 bases from J, the junction contained 8 bases not matched to a gene. This CDR3 contains 15 residues. Germline-derived CDR1 and CDR2 are ENHRY and SYGVKD. The CDR3 here is CAISVTPTGGNEQYF. CDR3 bases: TGTGCCATCAGTGTTACCCCGACAGGGGGCAACGAGCAGTACTTC.

The chain recombines TRBV5-4 with TRBJ1-2, with a weak D call TRBD1 (5 bases). Per germline, CDR1 SGHNT and CDR2 YYREEE (reference sequence). Trimming stripped 0 bases from V and 2 bases from J, with 14 bases between. This CDR3 spans 16 amino acids. DNA of the CDR3: TGTGCCAGCAGCTTGGGGCCCCGCGAGGGGAACTATGGCTACACCTTC. Encoded protein: CASSLGPREGNYGYTF. Full variable domain (outside the CDR3, taken from reference TRBV5-4 and TRBJ1-2): ETGVTQSPTHLIKTRGQQVTLRCSSQSGHNTVSWYQQALGQGPQFIFQYYREEENGRGNFPPRFSGLQFPNYSSELNVNALELDDSALYLCASSLGPREGNYGYTFGSGTRLTVV.

As for this clone: Other DNA sequences in the sample encode the same CDR3. This sequence joins TRBV7-2 and TRBJ1-2; 7 nucleotides align to TRBD1. The CDR3 extends over 15 amino acids. Germline CDR1 SGHTA, CDR2 FQGNSA. J gave up 4 bases and V 0 bases, and 5 bases lay outside the gene matches. In DNA, the CDR3 is TGTGCCAGCAGCTTAGCAGGGGGCGCCTCCTATGGCTACACCTTC. Translating it yields CASSLAGGASYGYTF.

The chain employs TRBV29-1 and TRBJ2-5, with D perhaps given as TRBD1 or TRBD2 (5 bases each). Germline CDR1 SQVTM, CDR2 ANQGSEA. The CDR3 is 12 amino acids. The V end lost 8 bases, the J end lost 4 bases, and 14 bases lay between the germline ends. This CDR3 reads CSPSGHGETQYF. Written as DNA, the CDR3 is TGCAGCCCCTCGGGGCACGGAGAGACCCAGTACTTC.